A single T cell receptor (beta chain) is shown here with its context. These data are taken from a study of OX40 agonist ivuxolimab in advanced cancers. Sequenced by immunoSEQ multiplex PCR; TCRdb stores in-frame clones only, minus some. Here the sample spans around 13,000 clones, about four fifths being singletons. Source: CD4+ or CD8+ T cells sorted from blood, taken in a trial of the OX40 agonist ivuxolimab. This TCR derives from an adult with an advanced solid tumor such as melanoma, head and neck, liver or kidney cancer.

CDR3 DNA: TGTGCCAGCAGCCAGTACCTAGTTGGGGTGGAGTACGAGCAGTACTTC. It translates to CASSQYLVGVEYEQYF. The chain joins TRBV13 to TRBJ2-7; no clear D gene. The V end was cut by 5 bases, the J end by 4 bases, with 21 bases between. Germline V gives CDR1 PRHDT, CDR2 FYEKMQ (reference sequence). The CDR3 length is 16 residues.